This T cell receptor beta chain appears in the sequencing data of a study of human T cells and chemical hapten exposure. Findings of the study overall: Unchanged with DPC sensitization were TCRs above 1 in 1000 frequency.

This clonotype was counted only a few times. Antigen specificity is unknown. The library put unique molecular identifiers onto individual cDNA molecules. MiXCR was run by TCRdb on the RACE reads, yielding one entry per CDR3 protein. The repertoire includes about 140,000 distinct CDR3 sequences, 12% of them detected once, and about 1.4% sits in the top ten. The germline V gene has CDR1 SEHNR and CDR2 FQNEAQ (reference sequence). The CDR3 loop spans 14 amino acids. Trimming left V 5 bases short and J 5 bases short, with 15 bases between. The time point was: patch test 2, 6 weeks after DPC sensitization. The treatment: therapeutic diphenylcyclopropenone sensitization with weekly scalp DPC.

This clonotype was obtained from a woman aged 45-65 years with alopecia areata. Some clones in this sample may be carry-over from other donors' samples. Material: whole blood, obtained in connection with sensitization to the hapten diphenylcyclopropenone (DPC). The chain is built from TRBV7-9 and TRBJ1-1; D is ambiguous. The CDR3 is CASSLNVRETEAFF. The CDR3 bases are TGTGCCAGCAGCCTTAACGTTCGGGAGACTGAAGCTTTCTTT.